Listed below are T cell receptor beta chains from one sample, sequenced in a study of blood T cell repertoires in COVID-19. Assay: immunoSEQ multiplex PCR; the TCRdb copy retains only in-frame clones and omits some. Here the sample spans approximately 290,000 clones, 70% to 90% being singletons. Sequenced input: PBMCs or T cells enriched from blood (not recorded which). These receptors came from a woman aged 25 to 39 who had recovered from COVID-19. The CDR3 runs from the conserved cysteine through the conserved F or W. D genes are given only for firm matches. Expanded clones get a size class; other rows say once, few or many, or leave the size out.

j_gene | v_gene | len | d_gene | abundance | CDR3nt | CDR3aa
TRBJ1-2 | TRBV4-1 | 17 | NA | few | TGCGCCAGCAGCCAAGAAAGAGCGGGCCCGAGGGACTATGGCTACACCTTC | CASSQERAGPRDYGYTF
TRBJ1-2 | TRBV30 | 13 | NA | few | TGTGCCTCAACCGCGGGGGACAACTATGGCTACACCTTC | CASTAGDNYGYTF
TRBJ2-1 | TRBV27 | 15 | TRBD2 | NA | TGTGCCAGCAGTTTCGAGCGGGGGGGCTGGGCTGAGCAGTTCTTC | CASSFERGGWAEQFF
TRBJ2-5 | TRBV28 | 15 | NA | NA | TGTGCCAGCACCAACGTCCAGGGAGGTCAAGAGACCCAGTACTTC | CASTNVQGGQETQYF
TRBJ1-1 | TRBV13 | 15 | NA | NA | TGTGCCAGCAGCTTTACCCCCTCCGGGAACGCTGAAGCTTTCTTT | CASSFTPSGNAEAFF
TRBJ1-6 | TRBV7-9 | 14 | NA | NA | TGTGCCAGCAGTGCAGGACAGACAGGTTCACCCCTCCACTTT | CASSAGQTGSPLHF
TRBJ2-3 | TRBV9 | 13 | NA | NA | TGTGCCAGCAGCGTAGTGGCAGCAGATACGCAGTATTTT | CASSVVAADTQYF
TRBJ2-3 | TRBV5-1 | 15 | NA | once | TGCGCCAGCAGCTTGACCAGCGTTAGCACAGATACGCAGTATTTT | CASSLTSVSTDTQYF
TRBJ2-5 | TRBV7-9 | 15 | TRBD2 | NA | TGTGCCAGCAGTCCAGCCCCGGGACTACAAGAGACCCAGTACTTC | CASSPAPGLQETQYF
TRBJ1-4 | TRBV12-3/TRBV12-4 | 13 | TRBD1 | NA | TGTGCCAGCAGTTCGGGACAGGGAGGAAAACTGTTTTTT | CASSSGQGGKLFF
TRBJ1-5 | TRBV19 | 15 | NA | NA | TGTGCCAGTAGTATACAGGGTGGTAGCAATCAGCCCCAGCATTTT | CASSIQGGSNQPQHF
TRBJ1-4 | TRBV5-4 | 19 | TRBD1 | NA | TGTGCCAGCAGCTCAGACCGGGACAGGGGGCTTACAACTAATGAAAAACTGTTTTTT | CASSSDRDRGLTTNEKLFF
TRBJ1-2 | TRBV28 | 16 | TRBD1 | NA | TGTGCCAGCAGTTTAATTGCCTTTGGGGACAGCTATGGCTACACCTTC | CASSLIAFGDSYGYTF
TRBJ2-2 | TRBV10-3 | 16 | NA | NA | TGTGCCATCAGGGAGGCAGGGCGTGGGTTCTTCGGGGAGCTGTTTTTT | CAIREAGRGFFGELFF
TRBJ1-3 | TRBV30 | 15 | NA | few | TGTGCCTGGGGTATGAGGAGAACAGGTGGAAACACCATATATTTT | CAWGMRRTGGNTIYF
TRBJ1-1 | TRBV5-4 | 16 | TRBD1 | once | TGTGCCAGCAGCCCCAGGGGGGAAACTATGAACACTGAAGTTTTCTTT | CASSPRGETMNTEVFF
TRBJ2-5 | TRBV9 | 16 | TRBD2 | NA | TGTGCCAGCAGCCCAATCTTGGGACTAGCGGGGGAGACCCAGTACTTC | CASSPILGLAGETQYF
TRBJ2-5 | TRBV27 | 14 | NA | NA | TGTGCCAGCAATGTTTCCCCCAGGATGGAGACCCAGTACTTC | CASNVSPRMETQYF
TRBJ2-3 | TRBV5-1 | 14 | NA | NA | TGCGCCAGCAGCTGGGCCGGGGACACAGATACGCAGTATTTT | CASSWAGDTDTQYF
TRBJ1-6 | TRBV4-1 | 15 | NA | NA | TGCGCCAGCAGCCAAGATGGGGGCATCAATTCACCCCTCCACTTT | CASSQDGGINSPLHF
TRBJ1-3 | TRBV27 | 14 | TRBD1 | NA | TGTGCCAGCAGGACAGGGCCCTCTGGAAACACCATATATTTT | CASRTGPSGNTIYF
TRBJ2-7 | TRBV30 | 14 | TRBD1 | NA | TGTGCCTGGAATGCGGGACAGGGGAGACACGAGCAGTACTTC | CAWNAGQGRHEQYF
TRBJ2-3 | TRBV24-1 | 14 | TRBD1 | NA | TGTGCCACCAGTGACCGGACAGGGGGCAATACGCAGTATTTT | CATSDRTGGNTQYF
TRBJ1-1 | TRBV13 | 17 | TRBD1 | NA | TGTGCCAGCAGCTTAGTCCAGACAGGGCCACCGAACACTGAAGCTTTCTTT | CASSLVQTGPPNTEAFF
TRBJ2-7 | TRBV2 | 15 | NA | once | TGTGCCAGCATCGGTGAGGCCACCCGGGAATCCGAGCAGTACTTC | CASIGEATRESEQYF
TRBJ1-2 | TRBV28 | 16 | TRBD1 | NA | TGTGCCAGCAGTTTAGACCTATCTACAGGGGGCTATGGCTACACCTTC | CASSLDLSTGGYGYTF
TRBJ2-7 | TRBV20-1 | 12 | NA | once | TGCAGTGCTAATGACCAGACCTACGAGCAGTACTTC | CSANDQTYEQYF
TRBJ2-1 | TRBV10-1 | 13 | NA | NA | TGCGCCAGCAGTGTGACAGTCTACAATGAGCAGTTCTTC | CASSVTVYNEQFF